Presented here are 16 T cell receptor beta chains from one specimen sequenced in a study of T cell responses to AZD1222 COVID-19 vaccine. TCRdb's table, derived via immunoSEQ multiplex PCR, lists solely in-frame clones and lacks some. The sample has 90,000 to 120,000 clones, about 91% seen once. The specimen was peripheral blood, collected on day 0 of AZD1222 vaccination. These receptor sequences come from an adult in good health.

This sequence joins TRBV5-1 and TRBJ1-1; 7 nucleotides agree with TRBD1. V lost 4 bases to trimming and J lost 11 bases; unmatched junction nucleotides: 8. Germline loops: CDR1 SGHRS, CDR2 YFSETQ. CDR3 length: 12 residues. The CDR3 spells CASSPGTEVAFF. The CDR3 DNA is TGCGCCAGCAGCCCGGGGACAGAGGTCGCTTTCTTT.

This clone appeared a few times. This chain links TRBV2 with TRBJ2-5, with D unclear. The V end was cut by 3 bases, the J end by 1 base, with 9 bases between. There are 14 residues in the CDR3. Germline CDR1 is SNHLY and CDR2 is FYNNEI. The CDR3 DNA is TGTGCCAGCAGTGAGAGAGGCAGCCAAGAGACCCAGTACTTC. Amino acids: CASSERGSQETQYF.

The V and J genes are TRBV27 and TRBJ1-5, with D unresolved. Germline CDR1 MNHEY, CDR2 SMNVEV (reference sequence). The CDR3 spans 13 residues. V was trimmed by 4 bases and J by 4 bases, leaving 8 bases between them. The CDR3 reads CASSSKGNQPQHF. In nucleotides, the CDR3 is TGTGCCAGCAGTTCCAAGGGTAATCAGCCCCAGCATTTT.

The CDR3 sequence: CASSQGLVGGYNEQFF. CDR3 DNA: TGTGCCAGCAGCCAGGGACTAGTGGGGGGGTACAATGAGCAGTTCTTC. The chain combines TRBV3-1 (or the pseudogene TRBV3-2) with TRBJ2-1, with TRBD2 matching over 8 bases. V dropped 3 bases and J dropped 4; count of bases not matched to a gene: 8. The CDR3 runs to 16 residues. Per the germline V gene, CDR1 is LGHDT and CDR2 is YNNKEL (reference sequence).

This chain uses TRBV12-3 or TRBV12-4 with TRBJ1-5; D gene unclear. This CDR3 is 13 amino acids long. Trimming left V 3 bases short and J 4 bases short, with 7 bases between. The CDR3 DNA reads TGTGCCAGCAGTTTTGGCGGGAATCAGCCCCAGCATTTT. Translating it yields CASSFGGNQPQHF.

The CDR3 nucleotides are TGTGCCAGCAGCGGTCACAGGGGGAGCGTGGATGAAGCTTTCTTT. Amino acid sequence: CASSGHRGSVDEAFF. The rearrangement joins TRBV7-8 to TRBJ1-1; TRBD1 matches at 8 bases. The CDR3 contains 15 residues. CDR1 and CDR2 from the germline V gene are SGHVS and FQNEAQ. V was clipped by 5 bases and J by 7 bases; unmatched bases: 12. Using reference TRBV7-8 and TRBJ1-1 for the parts outside the CDR3, the full variable domain is GAGVSQSPRYKVAKRGQDVALRCDPISGHVSLFWYQQALGQGPEFLTYFQNEAQLDKSGLPSDRFFAERPEGSVSTLKIQRTQQEDSAVYLCASSGHRGSVDEAFFGQGTRLTVV.

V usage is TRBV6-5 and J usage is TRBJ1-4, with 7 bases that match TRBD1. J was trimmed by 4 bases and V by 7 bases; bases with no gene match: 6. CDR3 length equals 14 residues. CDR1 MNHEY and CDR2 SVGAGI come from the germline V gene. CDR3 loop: CASTRQGRNEKLFF. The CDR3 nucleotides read TGTGCCAGCACCCGACAGGGTCGTAATGAAAAACTGTTTTTT.

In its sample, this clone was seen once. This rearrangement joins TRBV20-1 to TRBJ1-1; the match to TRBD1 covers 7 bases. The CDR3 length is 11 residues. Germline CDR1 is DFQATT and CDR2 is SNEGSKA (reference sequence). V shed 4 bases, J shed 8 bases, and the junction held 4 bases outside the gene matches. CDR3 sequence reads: CSATTGVEAFF. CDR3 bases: TGCAGTGCTACAACAGGGGTGGAAGCTTTCTTT.

The CDR3 is CASSLEGQGSYNEQFF. In DNA form, the CDR3 reads TGTGCCAGCAGCTTAGAGGGTCAGGGCTCCTACAATGAGCAGTTCTTC. The chain has TRBV11-3 and TRBJ2-1, with D possibly matching TRBD1 (5 bases). Trimming left V 0 bases short and J 0 bases short, with 9 bases between. The CDR3 extends over 16 amino acids. Germline V CDR1 and CDR2: SGHNT, YENEEA. The whole variable domain, filled in from reference TRBV11-3 and TRBJ2-1, reads EAGVVQSPRYKIIEKKQPVAFWCNPISGHNTLYWYLQNLGQGPELLIRYENEEAVDDSQLPKDRFSAERLKGVDSTLKIQPAELGDSAVYLCASSLEGQGSYNEQFFGPGTRLTVL.

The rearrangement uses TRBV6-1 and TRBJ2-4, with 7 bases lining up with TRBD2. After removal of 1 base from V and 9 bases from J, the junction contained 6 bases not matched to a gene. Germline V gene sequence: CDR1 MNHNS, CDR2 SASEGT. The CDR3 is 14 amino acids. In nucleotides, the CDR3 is TGTGCCAGCAGTGAAGGGGCGGGGGTTGTCATTCAGTACTTC. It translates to CASSEGAGVVIQYF.

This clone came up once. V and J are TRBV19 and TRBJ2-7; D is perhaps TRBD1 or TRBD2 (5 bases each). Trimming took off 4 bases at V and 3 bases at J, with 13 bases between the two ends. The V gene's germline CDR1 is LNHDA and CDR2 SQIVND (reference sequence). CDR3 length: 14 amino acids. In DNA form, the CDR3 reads TGTGCCAGTAGTACGGGACGGACGTTCTACGAGCAGTACTTC. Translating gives CASSTGRTFYEQYF.

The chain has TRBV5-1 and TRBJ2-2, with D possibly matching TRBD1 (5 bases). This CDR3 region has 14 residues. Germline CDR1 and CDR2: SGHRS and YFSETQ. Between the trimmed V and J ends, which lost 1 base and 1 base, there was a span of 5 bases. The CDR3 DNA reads TGCGCCAGCAGCTTGACAGGGAACACCGGGGAGCTGTTTTTT. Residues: CASSLTGNTGELFF.

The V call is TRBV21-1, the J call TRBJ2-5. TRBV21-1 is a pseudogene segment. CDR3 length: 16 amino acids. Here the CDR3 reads CASSKAIGQIQETQYF. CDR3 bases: TGTGCCAGCAGCAAAGCAATAGGGCAGATTCAAGAGACCCAGTACTTC.

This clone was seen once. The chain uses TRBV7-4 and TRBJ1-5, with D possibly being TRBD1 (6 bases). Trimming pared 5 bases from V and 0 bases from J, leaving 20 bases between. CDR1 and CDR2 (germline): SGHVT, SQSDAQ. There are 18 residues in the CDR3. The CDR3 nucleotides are TGTGCCAGCAGCCAGTACGACAGGACTACTTATAGCAATCAGCCCCAGCATTTT. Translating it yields CASSQYDRTTYSNQPQHF.

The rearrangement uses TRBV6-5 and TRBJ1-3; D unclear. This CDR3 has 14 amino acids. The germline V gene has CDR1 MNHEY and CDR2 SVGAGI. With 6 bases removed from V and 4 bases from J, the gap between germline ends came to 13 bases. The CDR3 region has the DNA TGTGCCAGCAGGCCACCCAGACCCGGAAACACCATATATTTT. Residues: CASRPPRPGNTIYF.

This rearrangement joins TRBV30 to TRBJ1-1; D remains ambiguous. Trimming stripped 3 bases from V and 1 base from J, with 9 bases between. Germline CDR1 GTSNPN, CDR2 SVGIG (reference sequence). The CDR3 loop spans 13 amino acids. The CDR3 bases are TGTGCCTGGAGAGGTGGTCCGAACACTGAAGCTTTCTTT. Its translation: CAWRGGPNTEAFF.